The 23 T cell receptor beta chains below all came from one sample that was sequenced in a study of T-cell memory formation after mild COVID-19. TCRdb re-called the 5' RACE reads with MiXCR, one entry per CDR3 protein. This repertoire shows a few hundred thousand distinct CDR3 sequences, over 9% found once; its top ten account for 22%. Specimen: PBMCs or a T cell subset sorted from them (not recorded which). Source of these receptors: a man between 18 and 35 years old who had mild COVID-19 (a few samples of this study predate the infection). Cell type and time point are not known.

This clonotype was seen more than once but under ten times. The chain joins TRBV5-1 to TRBJ2-1, with TRBD2 as a possible D gene (5 bases). Trimming pared 4 bases from V and 1 base from J, leaving 15 bases between. CDR1 and CDR2 (germline): SGHRS, YFSETQ. CDR3 size: 16 residues. The CDR3 sequence is CASSPRAGGSYNEQFF. The CDR3 DNA reads TGCGCCAGCAGCCCACGCGCGGGCGGGTCCTACAATGAGCAGTTCTTC.

This clonotype was counted a few times. The chain uses TRBV4-2 and TRBJ1-2; D may be TRBD1 (6 bases). The CDR3 sequence is 14 residues long. CDR1 LGHNA and CDR2 YNFKEQ come from the germline V gene. V lost 2 bases and J 5 bases, leaving 12 bases between the germline ends. The CDR3 DNA sequence: TGTGCCAGCAGCCAAAACGACAGGCTTTATGGCTACACCTTC. Translation gives CASSQNDRLYGYTF.

This clonotype was observed a few times. The chain employs TRBV6-2 or TRBV6-3 and TRBJ2-7; the D gene is possibly TRBD1 (5 bases). The CDR3 is made up of 13 amino acids. Germline-derived CDR1 and CDR2 are MNHEY and SVGEGT. The germline V and J ends were trimmed by 2 bases and 5 bases, with 10 bases remaining between them. CDR3 in DNA: TGTGCCAGCAGTTACCCCGGCAGGGACGAGCAGTACGTC. This gives the protein CASSYPGRDEQYV.

This rearrangement joins TRBV7-2 to TRBJ2-6, with D uncertain. V shed 1 base and J shed 2 bases, with 6 bases lying between them. There are 15 residues in the CDR3. From germline, CDR1 is SGHTA and CDR2 FQGNSA. CDR3 bases: TGTGCCAGCAGCTTAGATTGGGCTGGGGCCAACGTCCTGACTTTC. Translated: CASSLDWAGANVLTF.

This clonotype was observed a handful of times. This sequence joins TRBV5-5 and TRBJ2-7, with 7 bases matching TRBD2. With 5 bases clipped from V and 0 bases from J, the junction kept 8 bases outside the gene matches. CDR3 size: 15 residues. Germline CDR1 reads SGHKS; CDR2 reads YYEKEE (reference sequence). The CDR3 coding sequence is TGTGCCAGCAGTCCCTCCGGGGGGTACTCCTACGAGCAGTACGTC. Translation: CASSPSGGYSYEQYV.

This clonotype has only a few counts. The chain couples TRBV11-2 to TRBJ2-7, with 12 bases aligning to TRBD2. CDR1 is SGHAT, CDR2 FQNNGV, per germline. Germline trimming cut 1 base from V and 6 bases from J; bases unmatched to any gene: 4. The CDR3 is made up of 15 amino acids. The CDR3 nucleotides read TGTGCCAGCAGCTTAGGACTAGCGGGGGCTCGCGAGCAGTACGTC. Translation: CASSLGLAGAREQYV.

This clonotype showed up just a few times. The chain recombines TRBV6-4 with TRBJ2-3; D remains ambiguous. This CDR3 has 8 residues. Germline V gives CDR1 MRHNA, CDR2 SNTAGT. V was shortened by 10 bases and J by 4 bases, with 0 bases between the two germline ends. CDR3 amino acids: CATDTQYF. DNA for the CDR3: TGTGCCACAGATACGCAGTATTTT.

This clonotype has more than one count but fewer than ten. The V gene is TRBV7-2, the J gene TRBJ2-5, with D possibly matching TRBD1 (6 bases). CDR3 size: 16 residues. Trimming cost V 5 bases and J 1 base, with 17 bases left between them. Per germline, CDR1 SGHTA and CDR2 FQGNSA. This CDR3 is CASSPRRDILQETQYF. The CDR3 region has the DNA TGTGCCAGCAGCCCCCGCCGGGACATCCTCCAAGAGACCCAGTACTTC. Using reference TRBV7-2 and TRBJ2-5 for the parts outside the CDR3, the full variable domain is GAGVSQSPSNKVTEKGKDVELRCDPISGHTALYWYRQSLGQGLEFLIYFQGNSAPDKSGLPSDRFSAERTGGSVSTLTIQRTQQEDSAVYLCASSPRRDILQETQYFGPGTRLLVL.

The rearrangement links TRBV7-2 to TRBJ2-5, with 12 bases aligning to TRBD2. The CDR3 is 15 amino acids. The germline gives CDR1 SGHTA, CDR2 FQGNSA. J gave up 1 base and V 10 bases, and 7 bases lay outside the gene matches. The CDR3 is CAIRRLAGVQETQYF. The CDR3, as DNA: TGTGCCATCAGACGACTAGCGGGGGTCCAAGAGACCCAGTACTTC.

CDR3: CASSPGPFSLDTDTQYF. Written as DNA, the CDR3 is TGTGCCAGCTCACCGGGACCCTTCTCCCTCGACACAGATACGCAGTATTTT. The chain combines TRBV18 with TRBJ2-3, with D perhaps given as TRBD1 or TRBD2 (5 bases each). The CDR3 has 17 residues. The V end was cut by 3 bases, the J end by 2 bases, with 18 bases between. Germline V CDR1 and CDR2: KGHSH, LQKENI.

The CDR3 loop is CASTPAGRTQYF. The CDR3 DNA sequence: TGTGCCAGCACCCCGGCGGGGAGGACCCAGTACTTC. The chain uses TRBV6-2 or TRBV6-3 and TRBJ2-5, with D possibly TRBD2 on 6 matching bases. Germline CDR1 and CDR2: MNHEY and SVGEGT. V dropped 7 bases and J dropped 7 bases, with 13 bases sitting between them. The CDR3 sequence is 12 residues long.

This clonotype was counted a few times. J is TRBJ2-5 and V is TRBV6-6, with TRBD2 matching over 8 bases. V trimming: 5 bases; J trimming: 7 bases; junction bases outside the gene matches: 12. The CDR3 sequence is 15 residues long. Germline CDR1 and CDR2: MNHNY and SVGAGI (reference sequence). The CDR3 nucleotides read TGTGCCAGCAGTACCCCCTCCGGGGGGGGGGTGACCCAGTACTTC. Translating gives CASSTPSGGGVTQYF.

This chain uses TRBV20-1 with TRBJ1-5; D ambiguous. Between the trimmed V and J ends, which lost 4 bases and 5 bases, there was a span of 9 bases. The germline V gene has CDR1 DFQATT and CDR2 SNEGSKA (reference sequence). The CDR3 loop spans 12 amino acids. CDR3: CSATDYDQPQHF. The CDR3 DNA reads as TGCAGTGCTACGGATTACGATCAGCCCCAGCATTTT.

This clonotype was found a few times. CDR3 sequence reads: CASSSGQGGYGYTF. Written as DNA, the CDR3 is TGCGCCAGCAGCTCAGGACAGGGGGGTTATGGCTACACCTTC. The chain is built from TRBV5-1 and TRBJ1-2; 10 positions match TRBD1. CDR1 is SGHRS and CDR2 is YFSETQ in the germline V gene. V dropped 3 bases and J dropped 5; count of bases not matched to a gene: 4. The CDR3 runs to 14 residues.

This clonotype was seen repeatedly, ten times or more. The chain uses TRBV20-1 and TRBJ2-7, with D perhaps given as TRBD1 or TRBD2 (5 bases each). The CDR3 is made up of 15 amino acids. V was shortened by 2 bases and J by 6 bases, with 20 bases between the two germline ends. Germline values: CDR1 DFQATT, CDR2 SNEGSKA (reference sequence). The DNA for the CDR3 is TGCAGTGCTAGACCTATCGGGGAGACGGGGACCGAGCAGTACTTC. It translates to CSARPIGETGTEQYF.

The genes are TRBV6-2 or TRBV6-3 and TRBJ2-6; D gene ambiguous. Germline V CDR1 and CDR2: MNHEY, SVGEGT. The CDR3 spans 13 residues. The V gene lost 10 bases and the J gene lost 3 bases, with 10 bases spanning the gap. CDR3 loop: CAIPRNGANVLTF. CDR3 DNA: TGTGCCATCCCTCGAAATGGGGCCAACGTCCTGACTTTC.

This clonotype occurred a few times. In DNA, the CDR3 is TGCGCCAGCAGCCAAGAGGATGGGGGGCATCAGCCCCAGCATTTT. Amino acids: CASSQEDGGHQPQHF. The J gene is TRBJ1-5, the V gene TRBV4-3, with a possible D match to TRBD1 (6 bases). V gave up 0 bases and J gave up 5 bases, with 11 bases separating them. The CDR3 consists of 15 residues. The germline gives CDR1 LGHNA, CDR2 YSLEER.

The chain carries TRBV4-1 and TRBJ2-7; the match to TRBD2 covers 9 bases. After removal of 0 bases from V and 4 bases from J, the junction contained 4 bases not matched to a gene. Germline CDR1 is MGHRA and CDR2 is YSYEKL. The CDR3 runs 15 residues. CDR3 loop: CASSQEVSGGYEQYF. The CDR3 DNA reads as TGCGCCAGCAGCCAAGAGGTTAGCGGGGGTTACGAGCAGTACTTC.

This clonotype was picked up many times. The CDR3 region is CASSPWAVDGYTF. The CDR3 DNA follows: TGTGCCAGCAGCCCTTGGGCAGTGGATGGCTACACCTTC. The genes are TRBV6-5 and TRBJ1-2; D not resolved. Germline CDR1 and CDR2: MNHEY and SVGAGI. Trimming removed 6 bases from V and 6 bases from J, with 14 bases in between. The CDR3 sequence is 13 residues long.

The chain joins TRBV3-1 to TRBJ2-3; D may correspond to TRBD1 or TRBD2 (6 bases each). Germline-derived CDR1 and CDR2 are LGHDT and YNNKEL (reference sequence). The CDR3 spans 18 residues. V was pared by 4 bases and J by 5 bases, with 25 bases between. CDR3 region: CASSPPPVRGPKRDTQYF. The CDR3 coding sequence is TGTGCCAGCAGCCCCCCCCCTGTCCGGGGGCCGAAGCGAGATACGCAGTATTTT.

This rearrangement joins TRBV6-2 or TRBV6-3 to TRBJ1-5; D might be TRBD1 (5 bases). There are 15 residues in the CDR3. Germline V CDR1 and CDR2: MNHEY, SVGEGT. With 5 bases removed from V and 4 bases from J, the gap between germline ends came to 15 bases. CDR3 bases: TGTGCCAGCAGTCGTGACGGGACGGCTAATCAGCCCCAGCATTTT. Translating it yields CASSRDGTANQPQHF.

This clonotype was recorded a few times. CDR3 bases: TGCAGTGCTGGCGGACATACAAATGGCTACACCTTC. Translating gives CSAGGHTNGYTF. The chain couples TRBV20-1 to TRBJ1-2; a possible D gene is TRBD1 (5 bases). The germline CDR1 and CDR2 sequences are DFQATT and SNEGSKA (reference sequence). The CDR3 length is 12 residues. V dropped 5 bases and J dropped 6 bases, with 13 bases sitting between them.

At least ten counts were recorded for this clonotype. The chain employs TRBV29-1 and TRBJ1-5; D is perhaps TRBD1 (5 bases). CDR1 and CDR2 from the germline V gene are SQVTM and ANQGSEA. This CDR3 has 13 amino acids. Between the trimmed V and J ends, which lost 4 bases and 4 bases, there was a span of 11 bases. The CDR3 DNA follows: TGCAGCGTTGCTTCAGGGAGAAATCAGCCCCAGCATTTT. This translates into CSVASGRNQPQHF.